The 10 T cell receptor beta chains below were found in one sample sequenced in a study of T cell responses to AZD1222 COVID-19 vaccine. Method: immunoSEQ multiplex PCR; TCRdb's copy keeps in-frame clones and lacks some. In the table there are about 70,000 clones, about 85% of which are singletons. Material: peripheral blood, obtained on day 0 of AZD1222 vaccination. The receptors shown here come from an adult in good health.

The DNA for the CDR3 is TGCGCCAGCAGGGCGGGACGGAGCACAGATACGCAGTATTTT. Encoded protein: CASRAGRSTDTQYF. This chain uses TRBV10-1 with TRBJ2-3; D perhaps matches TRBD2 (6 bases). The CDR3 runs 14 residues. CDR1 and CDR2 from the germline V gene are WNHNN and SYGVQD (reference sequence). The V end lost 6 bases, the J end lost 0 bases, and 10 bases lay between the germline ends.

The chain uses TRBV4-1 and TRBJ2-7; the D is unclear. The CDR3 runs to 15 residues. Trimming cost V 4 bases and J 2 bases, with 15 bases left between them. Per the germline V gene, CDR1 is MGHRA and CDR2 is YSYEKL. CDR3 coding DNA: TGCGCCAGCAGCCTATCTTGGACGGCCCCCTACGAGCAGTACTTC. Encoded protein: CASSLSWTAPYEQYF.

This clone appeared a few times. The CDR3: CASSSMGQRTDTQYF. CDR3 sequence (DNA): TGTGCCAGCAGCTCTATGGGACAGCGCACAGATACGCAGTATTTT. The chain joins TRBV5-6 to TRBJ2-3, with TRBD1 matching over 7 bases. The V and J ends lost 3 bases and 1 base, in that order; junction bases with no gene match: 5. The V gene's germline CDR1 is SGHDT and CDR2 YYEEEE. The CDR3 totals 15 residues.

This chain's CDR3 is CASTVSNTEAFF. The DNA of the CDR3 is TGTGCCAGCACCGTATCGAACACTGAAGCTTTCTTT. The chain couples TRBV2 to TRBJ1-1; no definite D call. CDR3 length: 12 residues. Germline assignment: CDR1 SNHLY and CDR2 FYNNEI. Between the trimmed V and J ends, which lost 7 bases and 1 base, there was a span of 7 bases.

As DNA, the CDR3 is TGTGCCAGCAGGGACGGTCCGGGCACAGATACGCAGTATTTT. This sequence encodes CASRDGPGTDTQYF. This sequence joins TRBV6-5 and TRBJ2-3; D is undetermined. The CDR3 has 14 amino acids. Germline V CDR1 and CDR2: MNHEY, SVGAGI. V was cut by 6 bases and J by 1 base, with 11 bases left in between.

The chain recombines TRBV5-1 with TRBJ2-2; TRBD1 agrees at 7 bases. Losses at the gene ends were 1 base for V and 4 bases for J; bases not matched to a gene: 4. This CDR3 spans 15 amino acids. Germline-derived CDR1 and CDR2 are SGHRS and YFSETQ. The CDR3 reads CASSLLQGSTGELFF. The CDR3 DNA follows: TGCGCCAGCAGCTTGCTACAGGGGAGCACCGGGGAGCTGTTTTTT.

The J gene is TRBJ1-1, the V gene TRBV7-3; maybe TRBD1 (6 bases). Germline CDR1 reads SGHTA; CDR2 reads FQGTGA. Between the trimmed V and J ends, which lost 5 bases and 4 bases, there was a span of 11 bases. The CDR3 extends over 13 amino acids. CDR3 nucleotide sequence: TGTGCCAGCAGCCCCACAGGGTTCACTGAAGCTTTCTTT. Its translation: CASSPTGFTEAFF. The whole variable domain, filled in from reference TRBV7-3 and TRBJ1-1, reads GAGVSQTPSNKVTEKGKYVELRCDPISGHTALYWYRQSLGQGPEFLIYFQGTGAADDSGLPNDRFFAVRPEGSVSTLKIQRTERGDSAVYLCASSPTGFTEAFFGQGTRLTVV.

This sequence joins TRBV3-1 (or the pseudogene TRBV3-2) and TRBJ2-7, with D perhaps given as TRBD1 or TRBD2 (6 bases each). Germline-derived CDR1 and CDR2 are LGHDT and YNNKEL (reference sequence). The V end lost 4 bases, the J end lost 3 bases, and 19 bases lay between the germline ends. CDR3 size: 16 residues. The CDR3 loop is CASSPLGGSGNYEQYF. CDR3 sequence (DNA): TGTGCCAGCAGCCCTCTAGGGGGGAGTGGGAACTACGAGCAGTACTTC.

Of note for this clone: Because the CDR3's place on the DNA is in doubt, the DNA is left out and the CDR3 is given as listed by TCRdb. The chain couples TRBV12-2 to TRBJ1-3. TRBV12-2 represents a pseudogene. The CDR3 has 15 amino acids, counting both end residues. The chain's CDR3 is CASRLPWGVGNTIYF.

This chain connects TRBV5-1 to TRBJ2-3; TRBD2 might be the D (5 bases). The V end lost 5 bases, the J end lost 1 base, and 8 bases lay between the germline ends. There are 13 residues in the CDR3. Germline V gene lookup returns CDR1 SGHRS and CDR2 YFSETQ. The CDR3 DNA reads as TGCGCCAGCAGTCTAGCAGGCACAGATACGCAGTATTTT. Residues: CASSLAGTDTQYF.